Listed below are T cell receptor beta chains from one sample, sequenced in a study of CXCR3-negative and CXCR3-positive naive CD8 T cells. TCRdb re-called the 5' RACE reads and gives one entry per CDR3 protein, without DNA. This table lists tens of thousands of distinct CDR3 sequences. The sample consisted of naive CXCR3- CD8+ T cells from blood. Every receptor here comes from a human donor in good health. Some clones in this sample may be carry-over from other donors' samples. CDR3s include the opening cysteine and the closing phenylalanine or tryptophan. Fields, in order: V gene, J gene, CDR3 protein.

V gene: TRBV29-1
J gene: TRBJ1-1
CDR3 protein: CSVEEEGGFVEAFF

V gene: TRBV29-1
J gene: TRBJ1-2
CDR3 protein: CSTMDNNYGYTF

V gene: TRBV29-1
J gene: TRBJ2-1
CDR3 protein: CSGSTGIGPNEQFF

V gene: TRBV5-1
J gene: TRBJ2-7
CDR3 protein: CASSLGMSSYEQYF

V gene: TRBV20-1
J gene: TRBJ1-5
CDR3 protein: CSARDGGEIQPQHF

V gene: TRBV29-1
J gene: TRBJ2-7
CDR3 protein: CSVEDGGGEEYF

V gene: TRBV7-9
J gene: TRBJ1-1
CDR3 protein: CASSHRGNTEAFF

V gene: TRBV28
J gene: TRBJ2-3
CDR3 protein: CASSFRGDTQYF

V gene: TRBV5-5
J gene: TRBJ2-1
CDR3 protein: CASSFGEEQFF

V gene: TRBV11-3
J gene: TRBJ1-2
CDR3 protein: CASIGGINYGYTF

V gene: TRBV19
J gene: TRBJ1-2
CDR3 protein: CASYLGWGYGYTF

V gene: TRBV15
J gene: TRBJ2-1
CDR3 protein: CATSRDPDSYNEQFF

V gene: TRBV28
J gene: TRBJ2-7
CDR3 protein: CASSLLSRGLGSYEQYF

V gene: TRBV29-1
J gene: TRBJ2-7
CDR3 protein: CSVTPEGYSYEQYF

V gene: TRBV27
J gene: TRBJ2-2
CDR3 protein: CASSFGVSGGNTGELFF

V gene: TRBV13
J gene: TRBJ1-1
CDR3 protein: CASSFNQMNTEAFF

V gene: TRBV27
J gene: TRBJ2-1
CDR3 protein: CASREGNPGRAGYNEQFF

V gene: TRBV11-2
J gene: TRBJ2-3
CDR3 protein: CASSSYRGADTQYF

V gene: TRBV6-6
J gene: TRBJ2-1
CDR3 protein: CASSPSGTSGNNEQFF